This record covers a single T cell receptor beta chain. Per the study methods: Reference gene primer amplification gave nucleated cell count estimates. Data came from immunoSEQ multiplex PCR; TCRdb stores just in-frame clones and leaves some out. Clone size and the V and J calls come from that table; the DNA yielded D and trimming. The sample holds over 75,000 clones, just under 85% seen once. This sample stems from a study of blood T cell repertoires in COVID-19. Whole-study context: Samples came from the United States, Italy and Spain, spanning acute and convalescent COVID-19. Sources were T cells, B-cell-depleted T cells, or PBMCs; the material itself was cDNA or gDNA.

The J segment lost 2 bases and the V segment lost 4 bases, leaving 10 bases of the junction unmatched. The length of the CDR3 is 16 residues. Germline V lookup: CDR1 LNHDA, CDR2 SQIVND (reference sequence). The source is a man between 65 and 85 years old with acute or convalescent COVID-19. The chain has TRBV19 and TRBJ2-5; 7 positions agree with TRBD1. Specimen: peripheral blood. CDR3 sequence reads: CASSRTGSRGQETQYF. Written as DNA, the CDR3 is TGTGCCAGTAGTAGGACAGGTTCTCGCGGGCAAGAGACCCAGTACTTC.